The entry that follows covers one TCR beta chain sequence. This clone showed up just once. Its recognized antigen is unknown. There are no base qualities to consult, and no much larger clone falls within one base. Trimming costs V 8 bases and J 5 bases, and their ends lie 12 bases apart. The CDR3 spans 11 residues, from the cysteine through the phenylalanine. Just the 33-base CDR3 DNA is kept, in frame starting at base 1. From the germline V gene (reference sequence), CDR1 is DFQATT and CDR2 is SNEGSKA. The data were taken from a study of blood T cell repertoires in COVID-19 (dated by TCRdb to the early 2020s). For the wider study: Collaborator samples came from the United States, Italy and Spain and covered acute and convalescent phases of COVID-19. The material from the prospective study consisted of cDNA or gDNA derived from T cells, B-cell-depleted T cells, or PBMCs. The dataset comprised deeply sampled blood TCRbeta repertoires from subjects exposed to, actively infected with, or recovered from COVID-19. The repertoires were made available in a free public database intended to serve as a resource for research on the immune response to SARS-CoV-2. Samples were obtained from the ongoing ImmuneRACE study (first 160 participants) and from roughly 1,300 subjects provided by 6 global collaborators. A de-identified subject ID, COVID-19 status, age in years and sex were almost always included in the sample metadata. HLA class I and class II types, where available, came from metadata supplied by the sample provider rather than from assay-based typing.

Each collaborating institution followed its own protocols to collect whole blood in K2EDTA tubes. For TCRbeta analysis, collaborators shipped samples as frozen whole blood, isolated PBMCs, or DNA extracted from either of those sample types. TCRbeta CDR3 regions were amplified from genomic DNA using the immunoSEQ Assay, a bias-controlled multiplex PCR. On the study's bioinformatics: The number of nucleated cells in each sample was estimated from the amplification of reference gene primers within the assay. To quantify the absolute abundance of each unique TCRbeta CDR3 rearrangement, sequence reads were collapsed and filtered. Productive Simpson clonality was computed per sample as the square root of Simpson's diversity index over productive rearrangements. What TCRdb holds here is the immuneACCESS table cut down to in-frame rearrangements. Part of the clones is not present; checked against another copy, under half of the missing clones reflect an unresolved V gene, and the others are unexplained. That table furnishes V, J and clone size, whereas the DNA furnished D and trimming. This sample holds around 250,000 clones; about 80% were observed only once. Clones ranked in the top ten supply under 2% of the sample.

What the research found in general, with its limitations: Clinical and demographic metadata were provided uncurated, with the amount varying by source and participant.

This clonotype originated in a woman older than 75 with acute or convalescent COVID-19. The sample comprised peripheral blood. The chain is assembled from TRBV20-1 and TRBJ1-1; there is no confident call for the D gene. The DNA sequence is TGCAGTTCATACCCCGGGACTGAAGCTTTCTTT. Its translation reads: CSSYPGTEAFF.